The 18 T cell receptor beta chains presented below share a single source sample, sequenced in a study of siplizumab effects on memory and regulatory T cells. The assay was immunoSEQ multiplex PCR, and TCRdb's table has in-frame clones only and misses some. The sample includes 70,000 to 100,000 clones, roughly 96% of them seen just once. Sequencing was performed on naive CD4+ T cells sorted from blood. These receptor sequences come from a human donor in good health.

The chain recombines TRBV9 with TRBJ1-5; 9 bases agree with TRBD1. This CDR3 contains 16 residues. Germline assignment: CDR1 SGDLS and CDR2 YYNGEE. The V and J ends lost 4 bases and 3 bases, in that order; junction bases with no gene match: 8. This CDR3 is CASSLGQGGANQPQHF. The DNA of the CDR3 is TGTGCCAGCAGCCTGGGACAGGGCGGTGCCAATCAGCCCCAGCATTTT.

This chain links TRBV28 with TRBJ1-5, with D unresolved. The CDR3 loop spans 12 amino acids. Trimming pared 3 bases from V and 8 bases from J, leaving 8 bases between. Germline CDR1 reads MDHEN; CDR2 reads SYDVKM. The CDR3 region is CASSFAGEPQHF. CDR3 bases: TGTGCCAGCAGTTTTGCCGGAGAGCCCCAGCATTTT.

This sequence joins TRBV4-1 and TRBJ2-1; TRBD2 matches 8 bases. CDR3 length equals 14 residues. Germline CDR1 reads MGHRA; CDR2 reads YSYEKL. V lost 3 bases, J lost 6 bases, and 4 bases stayed unmatched. CDR3 in amino acids: CASSHLAGGNEQFF. CDR3 sequence (DNA): TGCGCCAGCAGCCATCTAGCGGGTGGCAATGAGCAGTTCTTC.

This clone was detected once. The rearrangement links TRBV7-3 to TRBJ2-5; D may be TRBD1 or TRBD2 (5 bases each). Germline values: CDR1 SGHTA, CDR2 FQGTGA. V was trimmed by 2 bases and J by 2 bases, leaving 15 bases between them. There are 16 residues in the CDR3. As DNA, the CDR3 is TGTGCCAGCAGCTTAGCCGGGGACGGGCTACAAGAGACCCAGTACTTC. Translating gives CASSLAGDGLQETQYF. The whole variable domain, filled in from reference TRBV7-3 and TRBJ2-5, reads GAGVSQTPSNKVTEKGKYVELRCDPISGHTALYWYRQSLGQGPEFLIYFQGTGAADDSGLPNDRFFAVRPEGSVSTLKIQRTERGDSAVYLCASSLAGDGLQETQYFGPGTRLLVL.

A single count supports this clone. This chain joins TRBV23-1 and TRBJ2-7; D remains ambiguous. TRBV23-1 is treated as an ORF (open reading frame) with a function not yet certain. CDR3 length: 12 amino acids. With 6 bases removed from V and 3 bases from J, the gap between germline ends came to 9 bases. The CDR3 sequence: CASSQADYEQYF. The CDR3, as DNA: TGCGCCAGCAGCCAGGCCGACTACGAGCAGTACTTC.

The chain has TRBV19 and TRBJ2-7; D uncertain. The germline gives CDR1 LNHDA, CDR2 SQIVND (reference sequence). The CDR3 spans 13 residues. Trimming left V 0 bases short and J 9 bases short, with 12 bases between. As DNA, the CDR3 is TGTGCCAGTAGTATAGATCGAGACGGATCGCAGTACTTC. This translates into CASSIDRDGSQYF.

The chain combines TRBV2 with TRBJ2-1, with TRBD2 matching 7 bases. Germline V gene lookup returns CDR1 SNHLY and CDR2 FYNNEI. Trimming cost V 6 bases and J 5 bases; bases outside gene matches: 16. This CDR3 has 17 residues. The CDR3 DNA reads TGTGCCAGCAGCGTCCAGACTAGCCGGGGCGGGAACAATGAGCAGTTCTTC. Its translation is CASSVQTSRGGNNEQFF.

DNA of the CDR3: TGTGCCAGCAGCCAAGTTTCTAGCGGGGGGGCCGGGTTAGATACGCAGTATTTT. Amino acids: CASSQVSSGGAGLDTQYF. The V and J genes are TRBV4-2 and TRBJ2-3; 12 nucleotides match TRBD2. With 1 base clipped from V and 5 bases from J, the junction kept 10 bases outside the gene matches. CDR1 LGHNA and CDR2 YNFKEQ come from the germline V gene. The CDR3 runs to 18 residues.

The J gene is TRBJ1-5, the V gene TRBV9; perhaps TRBD1 as D (6 bases). The V and J ends lost 3 bases and 7 bases respectively, with 14 bases between them. Germline lookup yields CDR1 SGDLS and CDR2 YYNGEE. The CDR3 loop spans 14 amino acids. The CDR3 loop reads CASSGDRQRQPQHF. CDR3 coding DNA: TGTGCCAGCAGCGGAGACAGGCAGAGGCAGCCCCAGCATTTT.

In its sample, this clone was seen once. V and J are TRBV6-7 and TRBJ1-1; D might be TRBD1 (6 bases). TRBV6-7 is treated as an ORF (open reading frame) with a function not yet certain. V lost 2 bases and J lost 0, with 13 bases in between. This CDR3 contains 16 residues. The CDR3 DNA reads as TGTGCCAGCAGTTACCTCCTCAGGGGCGTGAACACTGAAGCTTTCTTT. This codes for CASSYLLRGVNTEAFF.

The CDR3 here is CASTLSTDTQYF. In DNA form, the CDR3 reads TGTGCCAGCACCCTCAGCACAGATACGCAGTATTTT. The chain combines TRBV28 with TRBJ2-3; D unresolved. This CDR3 region has 12 residues. Trimming left V 7 bases short and J 0 bases short, with 5 bases between. From germline, CDR1 is MDHEN and CDR2 SYDVKM.

The chain links TRBV6-1 to TRBJ2-3, with a tentative D call TRBD1 (6 bases). V shed 3 bases and J shed 6 bases, with 16 bases lying between them. Per the germline V gene, CDR1 is MNHNS and CDR2 is SASEGT. This CDR3 spans 15 amino acids. The CDR3 sequence: CASSETTGPHDTQYF. In DNA form, the CDR3 reads TGTGCCAGCAGTGAGACGACAGGTCCCCATGATACGCAGTATTTT.

This chain links TRBV25-1 with TRBJ1-4; 8 nucleotides line up with TRBD1. Germline lookup yields CDR1 MGHDK and CDR2 SYGVNS. CDR3 size: 15 residues. With V trimmed by 6 bases and J by 4 bases, 7 bases remained unmatched. As DNA, the CDR3 is TGTGCCAGCAGGGACAGGGCGCCCCATAATGAAAAACTGTTTTTT. Its translation: CASRDRAPHNEKLFF.

V and J are TRBV10-3 and TRBJ1-2; D is perhaps TRBD1 (6 bases). Between the trimmed V and J ends, which lost 2 bases and 6 bases, there was a span of 10 bases. In germline, CDR1 is ENHRY, CDR2 SYGVKD. CDR3 length: 13 residues. The CDR3 reads CAISEREGDGYTF. For the CDR3, the DNA is TGTGCCATCAGTGAGCGAGAGGGGGATGGCTACACCTTC.

CDR3 coding DNA: TGTGCCAGCAGCTTTATAGGGGGCGAGCAGTTCTTC. Its translation is CASSFIGGEQFF. This chain uses TRBV7-9 with TRBJ2-1; 7 bases are a match to TRBD1. CDR1 is SEHNR and CDR2 is FQNEAQ in the germline V gene (reference sequence). This CDR3 spans 12 amino acids. V trimming: 3 bases; J trimming: 10 bases; junction bases outside the gene matches: 3.

This chain links TRBV2 with TRBJ2-6; unclear D gene. The CDR3 contains 12 residues. The V gene's germline CDR1 is SNHLY and CDR2 FYNNEI. Deletions cut 7 bases from V and 2 bases from J, with 3 bases between. The CDR3 DNA reads TGTGCCAGCACCACTGGGGCCAACGTCCTGACTTTC. Protein product: CASTTGANVLTF.

The chain is built from TRBV5-6 and TRBJ2-2; 7 bases align to TRBD2. Germline-derived CDR1 and CDR2 are SGHDT and YYEEEE. The CDR3 covers 16 residues. The V and J ends lost 0 bases and 8 bases, in that order; junction bases with no gene match: 10. The CDR3 is CASSLGLADRQGELFF. CDR3 sequence (DNA): TGTGCCAGCAGCTTGGGGCTAGCGGACCGCCAAGGGGAGCTGTTTTTT.

The chain links TRBV11-2 to TRBJ1-1; D uncertain. With 6 bases removed from V and 0 bases from J, the gap between germline ends came to 5 bases. The germline CDR1 and CDR2 sequences are SGHAT and FQNNGV. The CDR3 loop spans 12 amino acids. CDR3 sequence (DNA): TGTGCCAGCAGTTTTGTGAACACTGAAGCTTTCTTT. This codes for CASSFVNTEAFF.